This T cell receptor beta chain was captured by sequencing in a study of CD8+ T cells in alopecia areata. Notes on this clone: A read error may produce the germline difference seen at one junction end.

Extraction of RNA preceded its reverse transcription into cDNA, which served as the sequencing template. Libraries were prepared by immunoSEQ multiplex PCR; TCRdb keeps only in-frame clonotypes and omits some of them. The sample includes some 180,000 clones, about 47% of them seen just once. This CDR3 spans 14 amino acids. Germline lookup yields CDR1 SGHNT and CDR2 YYREEE (reference sequence). Treatment denoted: oral pan-JAK inhibitor, 5-10 mg twice daily. The V and J genes are TRBV5-4 and TRBJ2-2; D is unclear. The TCR sequence derives from a human donor with alopecia areata. Sequencing used CD8+ T cells sorted from blood, obtained around week 53, from a patient treated with tofacitinib. DNA for the CDR3: TGCGCCAGCAGCTATGGGGAGAACACCGGGGAGCTGTTTTTT. Protein sequence: CASSYGENTGELFF.